This TCR beta chain was identified in a study of blood T cell repertoires in COVID-19. Study context: Collection of acute and convalescent COVID-19 samples took place in the United States, Italy and Spain. T cells, B-cell-depleted T cells, or PBMCs supplied cDNA or gDNA.

Original handling: Reference gene primer amplification gave estimated nucleated cell counts. The method was immunoSEQ multiplex PCR; TCRdb's version includes in-frame clones alone and lacks a portion of them. The D gene and trimming were derived from the DNA, and the V and J assignments and clone size from that table. The sample gives about 100,000 clones, about 89% of which show up once; about 18% is in the top ten. This CDR3 has 16 residues. Germline CDR1 and CDR2: LNHDA and SQIVND (reference sequence). Trimming pared 5 bases from V and 7 bases from J, leaving 22 bases between. The sequencing sample was made of peripheral blood. The sequence derives from a man in his fifties or sixties with acute or convalescent COVID-19. The chain joins TRBV19 to TRBJ2-3; tentative D call: TRBD2 (7 bases). The CDR3 protein is CASSSPKAGARNTQYF. In nucleotides, the CDR3 is TGTGCCAGTAGTTCCCCTAAGGCGGGGGCCAGGAATACGCAGTATTTT.